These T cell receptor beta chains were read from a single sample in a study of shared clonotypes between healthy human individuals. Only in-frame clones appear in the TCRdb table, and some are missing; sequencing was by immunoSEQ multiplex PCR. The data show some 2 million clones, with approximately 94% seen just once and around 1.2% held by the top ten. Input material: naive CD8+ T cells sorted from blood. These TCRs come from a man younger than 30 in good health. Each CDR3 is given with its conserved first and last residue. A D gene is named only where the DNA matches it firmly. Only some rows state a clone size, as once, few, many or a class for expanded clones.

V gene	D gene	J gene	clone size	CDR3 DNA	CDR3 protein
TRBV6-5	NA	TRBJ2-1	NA	TGTGCCAGCAGTTACTCCGACAGCCTCTCCTACAATGAGCAGTTCTTC	CASSYSDSLSYNEQFF
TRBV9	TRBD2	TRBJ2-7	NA	TGTGCCAGCAGCCCTAGCGGGGGGGGACTCTACGAGCAGTACTTC	CASSPSGGGLYEQYF
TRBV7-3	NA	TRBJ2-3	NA	TGTGCCAGCAGCTTCGGCAGCAGCACAGATACGCAGTATTTT	CASSFGSSTDTQYF
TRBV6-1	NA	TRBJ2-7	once	TGTGCCAGCAGTGAAGCAGGGGGAACCTACGAGCAGTACTTC	CASSEAGGTYEQYF
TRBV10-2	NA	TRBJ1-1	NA	TGCGCCAGCAGCCTTTCGGCCGGGAACACTGAAGCTTTCTTT	CASSLSAGNTEAFF
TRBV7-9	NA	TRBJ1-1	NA	TGTGCCAGCAGCTTTACACAGGGAAGGGCAAACACTGAAGCTTTCTTT	CASSFTQGRANTEAFF
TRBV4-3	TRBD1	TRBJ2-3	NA	TGCGCCAGCAGCACGGGACAGGGTCCAGATACGCAGTATTTT	CASSTGQGPDTQYF
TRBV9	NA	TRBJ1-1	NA	TGTGCCAGCAGCGTAGATGGCAGAAACACTGAAGCTTTCTTT	CASSVDGRNTEAFF
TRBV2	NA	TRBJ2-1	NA	TGTGCCAGCAGTGAGTCAGGGAGCTCCTACAATGAGCAGTTCTTC	CASSESGSSYNEQFF
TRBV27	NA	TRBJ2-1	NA	TGTGCCAGCAGTTTACTCGGGTCCCGGTTCAATGAGCAGTTCTTC	CASSLLGSRFNEQFF
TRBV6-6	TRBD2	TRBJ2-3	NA	TGTGCCAGCAGTTACTCGGGACTAGCCGGAGATACGCAGTATTTT	CASSYSGLAGDTQYF
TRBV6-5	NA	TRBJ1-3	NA	TGTGCCAGCAGTTACTCGGGATCCTCTGGAAACACCATATATTTT	CASSYSGSSGNTIYF
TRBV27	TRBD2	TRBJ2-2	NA	TGTGCCAGCAGTTTTTCGGGACTACCAATCGGAAACACCGGGGAGCTGTTTTTT	CASSFSGLPIGNTGELFF
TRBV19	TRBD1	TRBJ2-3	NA	TGTGCCAGCCTAGAGACAGGGCGCACAGATACGCAGTATTTT	CASLETGRTDTQYF
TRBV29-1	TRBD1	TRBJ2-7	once	TGCAGCGTTGATTGGTCAGGGGGTCACGAGCAGTACTTC	CSVDWSGGHEQYF
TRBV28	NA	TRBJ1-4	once	TGTGCCAGCAGTCTCCGGACAGTAATTGAAAAACTGTTTTTT	CASSLRTVIEKLFF
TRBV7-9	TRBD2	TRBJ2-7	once	TGTGCCAGCAGCTTCTCACTAGCGGCCCTCTCCTACGAGCAGTACTTC	CASSFSLAALSYEQYF
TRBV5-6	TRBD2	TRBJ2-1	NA	TGTGCCAGCAGCTTGGCCGGAGCGGGAGAACCCTACAATGAGCAGTTCTTC	CASSLAGAGEPYNEQFF
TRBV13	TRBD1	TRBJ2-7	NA	TGTGCCAGCAGCGCAAGACAGGGGGCGCCCTACGAGCAGTACTTC	CASSARQGAPYEQYF
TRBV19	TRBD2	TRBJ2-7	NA	TGTGCCAGTAGTATCGTCCTAGCGGGAGAGAACGAGCAGTACTTC	CASSIVLAGENEQYF
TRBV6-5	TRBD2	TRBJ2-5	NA	TGTGCCAGCAGTCCCCCAGCGGGAGGCCAAGAGACCCAGTACTTC	CASSPPAGGQETQYF
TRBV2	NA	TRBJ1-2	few	TGTGCCAGCACAGGGTCAAGCTACACCTTC	CASTGSSYTF
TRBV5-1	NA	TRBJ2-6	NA	TGCGCCAGCAGCTTTTTTTCTGGGGCCAACGTCCTGACTTTC	CASSFFSGANVLTF
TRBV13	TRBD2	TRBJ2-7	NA	TGTGCCAGCCAATTAACCGGGACAGCTAGCGGGGGGTACGAGCAGTACTTC	CASQLTGTASGGYEQYF
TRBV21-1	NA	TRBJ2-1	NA	TGTGCCAGTTCTCAAGGGGGACAGTACAATGAGCAGTTCTTC	CASSQGGQYNEQFF
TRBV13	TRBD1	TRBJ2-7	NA	TGTGCCAGCAGCTTAAGCGGGACAGGGGGAAAGTACGAGCAGTACTTC	CASSLSGTGGKYEQYF
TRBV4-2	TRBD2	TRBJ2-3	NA	TGTGCCAGCAGCCCTTTGGGTAGCGGGGGTATAAATACGCAGTATTTT	CASSPLGSGGINTQYF
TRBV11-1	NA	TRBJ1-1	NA	TGTGCCAGCAGCTTAGCGGGCCGGGTCACTGAAGCTTTCTTT	CASSLAGRVTEAFF
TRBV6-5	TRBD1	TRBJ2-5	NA	TGTGCCAGCAAAAGGGGGCGGGAGACCCAGTACTTC	CASKRGRETQYF
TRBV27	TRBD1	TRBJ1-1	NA	TGTGCCAGCAGTTCCCGGGGGGCAGGGGGGCCCCTCGAAGCTTTCTTT	CASSSRGAGGPLEAFF
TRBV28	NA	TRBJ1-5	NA	TGTGCCAGTCTACCCATGGGAGGTGTCGATCAGCCCCAGCATTTT	CASLPMGGVDQPQHF
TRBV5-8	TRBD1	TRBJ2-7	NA	TGTGCCAGCGAGGACGGACAGGAGTCCTACGAGCAGTACTTC	CASEDGQESYEQYF
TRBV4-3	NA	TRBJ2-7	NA	TGCGCCAGCAGCCAAGAAGCGGCGGGGAGCGAGCAGTACTTC	CASSQEAAGSEQYF
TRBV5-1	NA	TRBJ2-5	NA	TGCGCCAGCAGCTTCCTGACTCTTCAGGAGACCCAGTACTTC	CASSFLTLQETQYF
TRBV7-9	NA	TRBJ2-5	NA	TGTGCCAGCAGCCACAACCCGGGACCGAGCTATGAGACCCAGTACTTC	CASSHNPGPSYETQYF
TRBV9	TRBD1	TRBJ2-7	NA	TGTGCCAGCAGCTTTGGACAGGGTTTAACCTACGAGCAGTACTTC	CASSFGQGLTYEQYF
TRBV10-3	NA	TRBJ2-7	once	TGTGCCATCAGGAGGGACACGGGCTACGAGCAGTACTTC	CAIRRDTGYEQYF
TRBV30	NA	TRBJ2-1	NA	TGTGCCTGGAGTGTAGGTCTAGATGACAATGAGCAGTTCTTC	CAWSVGLDDNEQFF
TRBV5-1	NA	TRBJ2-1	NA	TGCGCCAGCAGCTTGAGCCAGGGTCAAGACAATGAGCAGTTCTTC	CASSLSQGQDNEQFF
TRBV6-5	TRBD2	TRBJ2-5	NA	TGTGCCAGCAGCTCCACTAGCGGGGGAGGGGAGACCCAGTACTTC	CASSSTSGGGETQYF
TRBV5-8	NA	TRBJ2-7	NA	TGTGCCAGCAGCTGGAACTACGAGCAGTACTTC	CASSWNYEQYF
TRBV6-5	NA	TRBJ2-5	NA	TGTGCCAGCAGTTACTCGGGGGGACGGTTGCAAGAGACCCAGTACTTC	CASSYSGGRLQETQYF
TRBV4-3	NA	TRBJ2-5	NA	TGCGCCAGCAGCCAGTCTACGGGAAGCGAGACCCAGTACTTC	CASSQSTGSETQYF
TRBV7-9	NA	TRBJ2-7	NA	TGTGCCAGCAGCCCTGGACAGAGTTACGAGCAGTACTTC	CASSPGQSYEQYF
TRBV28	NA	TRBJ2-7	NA	TGTGCCAGCACGCGCCTAGGGACGCCCTACGAGCAGTACTTC	CASTRLGTPYEQYF
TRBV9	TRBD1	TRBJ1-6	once	TGTGCCAGCAGCGTAGAAGGGACAGGGTATAATTCACCCCTCCACTTT	CASSVEGTGYNSPLHF
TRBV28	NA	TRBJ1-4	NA	TGTGCCAGCAGTGACACCGGGACTGGAAATGAAAAACTGTTTTTT	CASSDTGTGNEKLFF
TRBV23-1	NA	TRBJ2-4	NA	TGCGCCAGCAGTCAGACCCGAGCCAAAAACATTCAGTACTTC	CASSQTRAKNIQYF